This T cell receptor (beta chain) was observed in a study of blood T cell repertoires in COVID-19. The data were produced by immunoSEQ multiplex PCR, yet TCRdb's version contains in-frame clones alone and is incomplete. The sample has more than 65,000 clones, nearly 80% seen once. V dropped 0 bases and J dropped 8; count of bases not matched to a gene: 4. Germline V gene lookup returns CDR1 SGHRS and CDR2 YFSETQ. The CDR3 contains 14 residues. This sequence was found in a human donor in a cohort sampled during active COVID-19. Sequences were obtained from peripheral blood. The chain recombines TRBV5-1 with TRBJ1-2; 10 bases fit TRBD1. The CDR3 protein is CASSLGDRGGGYTF. CDR3 sequence (DNA): TGCGCCAGCAGCTTGGGGGACAGGGGAGGAGGCTACACCTTC. Drawing the rest from reference TRBV5-1 and TRBJ1-2, the complete variable domain is KAGVTQTPRYLIKTRGQQVTLSCSPISGHRSVSWYQQTPGQGLQFLFEYFSETQRNKGNFPGRFSGRQFSNSRSEMNVSTLELGDSALYLCASSLGDRGGGYTFGSGTRLTVV.